This is a list of T cell receptor beta chains from one sample in a study of cytomegalovirus exposure and HLA in healthy donors. Clones were sequenced by immunoSEQ multiplex PCR, and TCRdb holds only the in-frame ones, with some missing. The table lists hundreds of thousands of clones, just under 85% of them singletons. Input material: PBMCs. These receptors were obtained from a woman between 35 and 50 years old in good health and CMV-seronegative. Both conserved end residues are part of each CDR3. D genes are given only for firm matches. Some rows have no size entry. The others give once, few or many, or a class for an expanded clone.

j_gene | d_gene | abundance | v_gene | CDR3nt | CDR3aa
TRBJ1-1 | NA | NA | TRBV6-1 | TGTGCCAGCACCGATACACGGAACACTGAAGCTTTCTTT | CASTDTRNTEAFF
TRBJ2-7 | NA | NA | TRBV5-1 | TGCGCCAGCAGCTTGGACCTAACCCCCTCCTACGAGCAGTACTTC | CASSLDLTPSYEQYF
TRBJ1-5 | NA | NA | TRBV2 | TGTGCCAGCAGGGGGACTGGAGGGGATCAGCCCCAGCATTTT | CASRGTGGDQPQHF
TRBJ2-5 | NA | once | TRBV2 | TGTGCCACCACAGGACCAAGTTTCCAAGAGACCCAGTACTTC | CATTGPSFQETQYF
TRBJ2-4 | TRBD1 | NA | TRBV19 | TGTGCCAGTAGTATAGCCGGACAGGGGGTAAACATTCAGTACTTC | CASSIAGQGVNIQYF
TRBJ1-2 | NA | NA | TRBV10-1 | TGCGCTAGAGCCCTGGCGAGCAGGGTAAACTATGGCTACACCTTC | CARALASRVNYGYTF
TRBJ1-4 | NA | NA | TRBV28 | TGTGCCAGCAATCGGCAGGAAGCAACTAATGAAAAACTGTTTTTT | CASNRQEATNEKLFF
TRBJ1-1 | NA | NA | TRBV9 | TGTGCCAGCAGCGTTGGGGGACTCAGCACTGAAGCTTTCTTT | CASSVGGLSTEAFF
TRBJ2-5 | NA | NA | TRBV28 | TGTGCCAGCAGCAAAGAGACCCAGTACTTC | CASSKETQYF
TRBJ2-3 | NA | NA | TRBV5-6 | TGTGCCAGCACCAACTTCCGCCTGGGGCCCACAGATACGCAGTATTTT | CASTNFRLGPTDTQYF
TRBJ2-1 | NA | NA | TRBV5-6 | TGTGCCAGCAGCTTGGGGGTCGCGGGGAACAATGAGCAGTTCTTC | CASSLGVAGNNEQFF
TRBJ1-1 | NA | NA | TRBV28 | TGTGCCAGCAGTTCGGGTTCCACTGAAGCTTTCTTT | CASSSGSTEAFF
TRBJ1-6 | TRBD1 | NA | TRBV6-5 | TGTGCCAGCACCAGACAGGGGAAAGGCAATTCACCCCTCCACTTT | CASTRQGKGNSPLHF
TRBJ1-1 | TRBD1 | NA | TRBV18 | TGTGCCAGCTCACGCAGGGGGCGGGACACTGAAGCTTTCTTT | CASSRRGRDTEAFF
TRBJ2-7 | TRBD1 | NA | TRBV15 | TGTGCCACCAGCAGAGATCGTGAGGGGGCAACAGGACGGGATCGCTACGAGCAGTACTTC | CATSRDREGATGRDRYEQYF
TRBJ2-7 | NA | NA | TRBV11-2 | TGTGCCAGCAGCTTAGGGACTATTCCCTACGAGCAGTACTTC | CASSLGTIPYEQYF
TRBJ1-4 | TRBD1 | NA | TRBV7-9 | TGTTCCAGCAGCTCCTATGGACAGGGGCAGGCAACTAATGAAAAACTGTTTTTT | CSSSSYGQGQATNEKLFF
TRBJ2-1 | TRBD2 | NA | TRBV30 | TGTGCCTGGGGAGAGGCGGCTAGCGGGGATTACAATGAGCAGTTCTTC | CAWGEAASGDYNEQFF
TRBJ1-1 | NA | few | TRBV25-1 | TGTGCCAGCAGTGACCGACAGAATGAAGCTTTCTTT | CASSDRQNEAFF
TRBJ1-6 | NA | NA | TRBV7-9 | TGTGCCAGCGAGACATCCGATTCACCCCTCCACTTT | CASETSDSPLHF
TRBJ2-1 | NA | NA | TRBV20-1 | TGCAGTGCCAGGGGTTACAATGAGCAGTTCTTC | CSARGYNEQFF
TRBJ1-3 | TRBD1 | few | TRBV5-4 | TGTGCCAGCAGCCCGGGACAGCTTAGTGACACCATATATTTT | CASSPGQLSDTIYF
TRBJ1-4 | TRBD1 | NA | TRBV30 | TGTGCCTGGACTAGACAGGGGGTAACTAATGAAAAACTGTTTTTT | CAWTRQGVTNEKLFF
TRBJ1-2 | NA | NA | TRBV19 | TGTGCCAGTAGTATCGGAGTGAATCATGGCTACACCTTC | CASSIGVNHGYTF